This T cell receptor beta chain was found in a study of OX40 agonist ivuxolimab in advanced cancers. Context from the whole study: Ivuxolimab, which targeted the costimulatory receptor OX40 (CD134), was an agonistic, fully human IgG2 monoclonal antibody. Peripheral TCRbeta sequencing was intended to test whether TCR sequence diversity was altered and clonal T-cell expansion was caused by ivuxolimab. Prior anti-PD-1, anti-PD-L1 or anti-CTLA-4 therapy was permitted, and approximately 42% of dose-escalation patients had received checkpoint inhibitors. Partial responses occurred in three dose-escalation patients: two with cutaneous melanoma and one with hepatocellular carcinoma. Intravenous ivuxolimab was administered to patients every 2 weeks at six dose levels: 0.01, 0.1, 0.3, 1.5, 3 and 10 mg/kg. The paper describes the monotherapy dose-escalation part (N ≈ 52 patients) of the phase I trial of ivuxolimab. The dose-escalation cohort was around 84% male with a mean age of roughly 60 years, ranging from 23 to 79. Among the 50 to 55 dose-escalation patients, around 20 had hepatocellular carcinoma, roughly 15 melanoma, 9 renal cell carcinoma and 9 head and neck cancer. What the work shows at the level of the full study, not this receptor alone: Partial responders in the 0.1-3.0 mg/kg groups had among the lowest normalized peripheral clonal expansion, especially among CD8+ T cells. Clonal expansion of both CD4+ and CD8+ blood T cells was observed from baseline to week 6 at doses 0.1 to 3.0 mg/kg. Low levels of normalized T-cell clonal expansion were also seen in some patients who did not respond. The antigen specificity of the peripheral T cells that underwent clonal expansion was not determined. After ivuxolimab, expanded clones were on average more numerous among CD8+ T cells than among CD4+ T cells.

On this clone itself: This receptor's antigen is unknown. Per-nucleotide qualities are absent, and no much larger clonotype sits a single base away.

Patients with a history of autoimmune disease or receiving systemic immunosuppression were excluded from the trial. Peripheral blood for TCR sequencing was drawn from every dose cohort at baseline, at cycle 4 day 1 and at cycle 7 day 1. The samples were drawn from a first-in-human, open-label, multicenter phase I dose-escalation trial of ivuxolimab. Adults with locally advanced or metastatic melanoma, renal cell, hepatocellular, or head and neck squamous cell carcinoma were enrolled in the trial. CD4+ and CD8+ T cells were sorted separately from peripheral blood before TCR sequencing. The germline V gene encodes CDR1 LGHNA and CDR2 YNFKEQ. Germline trimming amounts to 2 bases on V and 3 bases on J, with 11 as the count of junction bases outside the gene matches. Including the terminal cysteine and phenylalanine, the CDR3 comprises 18 residues. Kept here is only the CDR3 DNA, which spans 54 bases and is read in frame from base 1.

To sequence the TCRbeta CDR3 region, genomic DNA was isolated from the sorted cells. The immunoSEQ Assay was used for sequencing of TCRbeta CDR3 regions. TCRdb carries this immuneACCESS record with in-frame sequences only. Its versions omit some clonotypes, under half of them owing to an unresolved V gene in the studies checked, with the rest unexplained. For this sample there are around 84,000 clones; 75% to 95% appear just once. The ten largest clones capture around 0.39% of the sample. The origin of this receptor is an adult with an advanced solid tumor such as melanoma, head and neck, liver or kidney cancer. This receptor chain uses TRBV4-2 and TRBJ2-2, with TRBD2 identical over 8 junction bases. The specimen was CD4+ or CD8+ T cells sorted from blood, collected in a trial of the OX40 agonist ivuxolimab. CDR3 protein: CASSQRGAGTRDTGELFF. The DNA is TGTGCCAGCAGCCAACGTGGCGCCGGGACTAGAGACACCGGGGAGCTGTTTTTT.